What follows are 13 T cell receptor beta chains derived from one specimen sequenced in a study of cytomegalovirus exposure and HLA in healthy donors. The PCR made use of 60 Vbeta and 13 Jbeta primers. Repertoires were generated with immunoSEQ multiplex PCR, while TCRdb's copy carries only in-frame clones and drops some. There are 180,000 or so clones in the sample; almost 80% occur only once, and around 15% lies in the top ten. Sequencing was done on a sample of PBMCs. The receptors stem from a man between 50 and 59 years old in good health and CMV-seropositive.

The genes are TRBV7-6 and TRBJ2-3; maybe TRBD2 (5 bases). The CDR3 is 13 amino acids. The germline gives CDR1 SGHVS, CDR2 FNYEAQ. Trimming removed 8 bases from V and 2 bases from J, with 11 bases in between. As DNA, the CDR3 is TGTGCCAGCTCTGAGCGGACCACAGATACGCAGTATTTT. Its protein is CASSERTTDTQYF.

On this clone: The missing conserved phenylalanine or tryptophan at the end of this CDR3 makes a read error likely. The CDR3 is CASSLVPGNSPLHL. DNA of the CDR3: TGTGCCAGCAGCTTAGTGCCAGGAAATTCACCCCTCCACCTT. The V call is TRBV7-6, the J call TRBJ1-6; no reliable D call. The CDR3 spans 14 residues. Germline CDR1 SGHVS, CDR2 FNYEAQ. The V end was cut by 1 base, the J end by 7 bases, with 8 bases between.

The J gene is TRBJ2-3, the V gene TRBV9; D is ambiguous. This CDR3 contains 12 residues. Trimming took 4 bases from V and 6 from J, leaving 9 bases between them. Germline assignment: CDR1 SGDLS and CDR2 YYNGEE. In DNA, the CDR3 is TGTGCCAGCAGCCCCGACTGGGATACGCAGTATTTT. It specifies CASSPDWDTQYF.

The chain joins TRBV4-2 to TRBJ1-3; 8 bases are a match to TRBD1. The length of the CDR3 is 17 residues. With V trimmed by 4 bases and J by 0 bases, 8 bases remained unmatched. Germline V gene sequence: CDR1 LGHNA, CDR2 YNFKEQ. The CDR3: CASSPPGQGASGNTIYF. CDR3 bases: TGTGCCAGCAGCCCCCCGGGGCAGGGGGCCTCTGGAAACACCATATATTTT.

CDR3 nucleotide sequence: TGCGCCAGCAGGAATCCAGAGGGAACTGAAGCTTTCTTT. Residues: CASRNPEGTEAFF. The V call is TRBV10-1, the J call TRBJ1-1, with D hard to call. Between the trimmed V and J ends, which lost 6 bases and 5 bases, there was a span of 13 bases. The CDR3 covers 13 residues. CDR1 is WNHNN, CDR2 SYGVQD, per germline (reference sequence).

The chain recombines TRBV27 with TRBJ1-6; TRBD1 is a possible D gene (6 bases). The CDR3 extends over 14 amino acids. Germline V gene data show CDR1 as MNHEY and CDR2 as SMNVEV (reference sequence). V was trimmed by 7 bases and J by 0 bases, leaving 7 bases between them. The CDR3 reads CASKDSSYNSPLHF. The DNA of the CDR3 is TGTGCCAGCAAGGACAGCTCCTATAATTCACCCCTCCACTTT.

This chain links TRBV7-2 with TRBJ2-5; no clear D. Trimming took off 2 bases at V and 6 bases at J, with 16 bases between the two ends. This CDR3 comprises 15 residues. Germline CDR1 SGHTA, CDR2 FQGNSA. CDR3 loop: CASSLSSGIAKTQYF. DNA of the CDR3: TGTGCCAGCAGCTTATCTAGTGGCATCGCAAAGACCCAGTACTTC.

The chain couples TRBV28 to TRBJ2-5, with 12 nucleotides matching TRBD2. CDR1 and CDR2 (germline): MDHEN, SYDVKM. V shed 5 bases, J shed 4 bases, and the junction held 5 bases outside the gene matches. This CDR3 has 15 residues. The CDR3 loop reads CASSTLGLAGETQYF. The CDR3, as DNA: TGTGCCAGCAGTACCTTGGGACTAGCGGGAGAGACCCAGTACTTC.

In its sample, this clone was seen a few times. The chain is built from TRBV15 and TRBJ1-6; D gene uncertain. The CDR3 extends over 14 amino acids. V gave up 3 bases and J gave up 4 bases, with 7 bases separating them. Germline V gives CDR1 LNHNV, CDR2 YYDKDF (reference sequence). CDR3: CATSRSGYNSPLHF. The CDR3 nucleotides read TGTGCCACCAGCAGGTCGGGATATAATTCACCCCTCCACTTT.

This clone was counted a single time. This chain uses TRBV2 with TRBJ2-3, with a tentative D call TRBD2 (5 bases). CDR3 size: 12 residues. Germline values: CDR1 SNHLY, CDR2 FYNNEI. V was shortened by 8 bases and J by 8 bases, with 14 bases between the two germline ends. CDR3 DNA sequence: TGTGCCAGCCAATTAGCTGCGGGTACGCAGTATTTT. This encodes CASQLAAGTQYF.

This chain uses TRBV5-4 with TRBJ2-2; 7 bases are a match to TRBD1. J gave up 3 bases and V 4 bases, and 6 bases lay outside the gene matches. Germline values: CDR1 SGHNT, CDR2 YYREEE (reference sequence). The CDR3 consists of 15 residues. The CDR3, as DNA: TGTGCCAGCAGCCTACCGACAGGGCACACCGGGGAGCTGTTTTTT. This codes for CASSLPTGHTGELFF. Full variable domain (outside the CDR3, taken from reference TRBV5-4 and TRBJ2-2): ETGVTQSPTHLIKTRGQQVTLRCSSQSGHNTVSWYQQALGQGPQFIFQYYREEENGRGNFPPRFSGLQFPNYSSELNVNALELDDSALYLCASSLPTGHTGELFFGEGSRLTVL.

This sequence joins TRBV28 and TRBJ2-2; TRBD1 matches 7 bases. The CDR3 totals 14 residues. The germline gives CDR1 MDHEN, CDR2 SYDVKM. V trimming: 3 bases; J trimming: 3 bases; junction bases outside the gene matches: 1. CDR3 loop: CASSFTGDTGELFF. DNA of the CDR3: TGTGCCAGCAGTTTTACAGGGGACACCGGGGAGCTGTTTTTT. The full variable domain, completed using reference TRBV28 and TRBJ2-2, is DVKVTQSSRYLVKRTGEKVFLECVQDMDHENMFWYRQDPGLGLRLIYFSYDVKMKEKGDIPEGYSVSREKKERFSLILESASTNQTSMYLCASSFTGDTGELFFGEGSRLTVL.

The rearrangement joins TRBV7-3 to TRBJ2-2; D perhaps matches TRBD2 (5 bases). The germline V gene has CDR1 SGHTA and CDR2 FQGTGA. This CDR3 has 11 residues. Trimming removed 2 bases from V and 12 bases from J, with 7 bases in between. For the CDR3, the DNA is TGTGCCAGCAGCTTAGGAGGACAGCTGTTTTTT. Its translation: CASSLGGQLFF.